Sequencing of this TCR beta chain was carried out in a study of T cell responses to AZD1222 COVID-19 vaccine. This table comes from immunoSEQ multiplex PCR, and its TCRdb copy is limited to in-frame clones, with some not included. This sample has 200,000 or so clones; 93% occur once, and the top ten carry about 1%. The CDR3 length is 13 residues. Per the germline V gene, CDR1 is LGHDT and CDR2 is YNNKEL (reference sequence). Second-dose groups at about 4 or about 12 weeks were pooled. On this clone: One junction end does not reproduce the germline sequence, and a read error may be involved.

This receptor was obtained from an adult who received the AZD1222 COVID-19 vaccine. The chain carries TRBV3-1 (or the pseudogene TRBV3-2) and TRBJ2-5; D gene unclear. Here the sequenced sample was peripheral blood, taken 28 days after the second AZD1222 dose. The CDR3 coding sequence is TGTGCCAGCCGCCAGGTAGGATTGGAGACCCAGTACTTC. Amino acids: CASRQVGLETQYF.